Listed below are T cell receptor delta chains from one sample, sequenced in a study of gamma-delta chains in newborns, infants, children. TCRdb redid clone calling on the reads using CATT. The table includes about 10,000 delta-chain clones, about 8.6% detected once. Sequenced sample: blood. These receptors all stem from a child who was a newborn, infant or young child, either healthy, febrile or measles-vaccinated (not recorded which). The CDR3 runs from the conserved cysteine through the conserved F or W. Each record gives: V gene, clone size, D gene, J gene, CDR3 DNA, CDR3 protein. The D gene is left open where the match is weak. Clone size is shown for a subset of rows, as once, few, many or a class of expanded clone.

>TRDV2|medium-sized|TRDD3|TRDJ3
TGTGCCTGTGACACCGTACTGGGGGATGGCACCTGGGACACCCGACAGATGTTTTTC
CACDTVLGDGTWDTRQMFF
>TRDV2|few|TRDD3|TRDJ2
TGTGCCTGTGACCCTTTGCTGGGGGATACAGCACAACTCTTCTTT
CACDPLLGDTAQLFF
>TRDV1|-|TRDD3|TRDJ1
TGTGCTCTTGGGGACCCTTTCCAGGTACTGGGGGATACAAGCGCCGATAAACTCATCTTT
CALGDPFQVLGDTSADKLIF
>TRDV2|-|TRDD3|TRDJ1
TGTGCCTGTGACACTGGGGGATACACCGATAAACTCATCTTT
CACDTGGYTDKLIF
>TRDV2|-|TRDD3|TRDJ1
TGTGCCTGTGACACCGTCCCCCTGGGGGATACGCGGCCCGATAAACTCATCTTT
CACDTVPLGDTRPDKLIF
>TRDV2|-|TRDD3|TRDJ1
TGTGCCCGTGACTTACTGGGGGCCGCCACCGATAAACTCATCTTT
CARDLLGAATDKLIF
>TRDV2|-|-|TRDJ1
TGTGCCTGTGACACCTTGGGGTCGAACGCCGATAAACTCATCTTT
CACDTLGSNADKLIF
>TRDV2|few|TRDD3|TRDJ1
TGTGCCTGTGACACCGGCCTTCTACTTACTGGGGGATCGGAGTACACCGATAAACTCATCTTT
CACDTGLLLTGGSEYTDKLIF
>TRDV2|-|TRDD3|TRDJ1
TGTGCCTGTGACACCGTGGGGATACCACCATCCCCGCGGTACACCGATAAACTCATCTTT
CACDTVGIPPSPRYTDKLIF
>TRDV2|-|-|TRDJ1
TGTGCCTGTGACACCGTCGGGGACCTGGGACACACCGATAAACTCATCTTT
CACDTVGDLGHTDKLIF
>TRDV2|-|-|TRDJ1
TGTGCCTGTGACACCCTGGGGCCTTACACCGATAAACTCATCTTT
CACDTLGPYTDKLIF
>TRDV2|-|TRDD3|TRDJ1
TGTGCCTGTGACCTGCTGGGGGATGCTACCGATAAACTCATCTTT
CACDLLGDATDKLIF
>TRDV2|few|TRDD3|TRDJ1
TGTGCCTGTGACACCGTTTCAGGGGGATCCAGGTACACCGATAAACTCATCTTT
CACDTVSGGSRYTDKLIF
>TRDV2|-|TRDD3|TRDJ3
TGTGCCTGTGACTCTCCGGGGAGTGGGGGATACGCTGGCTCCTGGGACACCCGACAGATGTTTTTC
CACDSPGSGGYAGSWDTRQMFF
>TRDV2|few|-|TRDJ1
TGTGCCTGTGACACCGTTGTTACTGGTGAGGATGTTGGTAGACTCATCTTT
CACDTVVTGEDVGRLIF
>TRDV2|few|TRDD3|TRDJ1
TGTGCCTGTGATCCCCTTACTGGGGGTTTGTACACCGATAAACTCATCTTT
CACDPLTGGLYTDKLIF
>TRDV1|few|-|TRDJ1
TGTGCTCTTGGGGTTAGACTCGGGGATAAACTCATCTTT
CALGVRLGDKLIF